This TCR beta chain came from a study of T cells after yellow fever vaccination. The CDR3 sequence is 15 residues long. In germline, CDR1 is MDHEN, CDR2 SYDVKM. V lost 6 bases and J lost 3, with 17 bases in between. TCRdb passed the 5' RACE reads through MiXCR, listing each CDR3 protein once. The repertoire has some 500,000 distinct CDR3 sequences, about 13% of them found once; the top ten carry about 14%. This clonotype was detected only a few times. The receptor was derived from a man aged 25-40 years who received the YFV17D yellow fever vaccine. The chain links TRBV28 to TRBJ1-1, with D maybe TRBD1 (5 bases). Here the sequenced sample was PBMCs, taken on the day of the yellow fever booster vaccination. CDR3 residues: CASRLGGGPYTEAFF. In DNA, the CDR3 is TGTGCCAGCAGACTCGGGGGAGGACCATACACTGAAGCTTTCTTT.